This T cell receptor beta chain was obtained from a study of T-cell memory formation after mild COVID-19. Study-level information: The study found TCR clusters largely donor specific.

TCR alpha and TCR beta cDNA libraries carrying sample barcodes and UMIs were produced by 5'RACE using constant-segment primers. TCRdb recomputed calls from the 5' RACE reads with MiXCR, one row per CDR3 protein. Of roughly 560,000 distinct CDR3 sequences in the sample, around 21% were seen once. Study-wide findings and caveats: Of the contracting clones, CD4+ ones lay mainly in CM and EM, and CD8+ ones in EMRA. Later expanders leaned toward CD4+, whereas clones contracting from day 15 to 85 were balanced CD4/CD8.

The CDR3 loop spans 13 amino acids. With 1 base removed from V and 4 bases from J, the gap between germline ends came to 6 bases. Germline CDR1 and CDR2: LGHNA and YSLEER. About this clonotype itself: Its antigen is not known.

Sequenced sample: PBMCs or a T cell subset sorted from them (not recorded which). This chain uses TRBV4-3 with TRBJ2-3; D is ambiguous. This TCR was sampled from an adult woman who had mild COVID-19 (a few samples of this study predate the infection). Cell type and time point are not known. DNA for the CDR3: TGCGCCAGCAGCCAAGCCTATTCAGATACGCAGTATTTT. Its protein is CASSQAYSDTQYF.